This TCR beta chain was recorded in a study of cytomegalovirus exposure and HLA in healthy donors. The trim removed 11 bases at V and 4 bases at J, leaving 16 bases unmatched. The CDR3 extends over 15 amino acids. Germline values: CDR1 SNHLY, CDR2 FYNNEI. It was with 60 Vbeta and 13 Jbeta primers that the PCR ran. Produced via immunoSEQ multiplex PCR; TCRdb's table is partial and in-frame only. The table shows about 180,000 clones, with around 81% occurring only once. The study, taken as a whole, reports: It was confirmed in vitro that three of the CMV-associated chains were specific for CMV antigens.

A remark on this clone: Antigen: not known.

The sample consisted of PBMCs. This receptor was obtained from a woman under 30 in good health and CMV-seropositive. This chain links TRBV2 with TRBJ1-2; TRBD1 matches at 7 bases. For the CDR3, the DNA is TGTGCCGGAAGCGATGTGGGACAGTCCTTCTATGGCTACACCTTC. It is translated as CAGSDVGQSFYGYTF.